This T cell receptor (beta chain) is from a study of T cell repertoires in cytomegalovirus infection. Study outcomes and limitations: The ex vivo response showed dominance by HLA-C-restricted CMV-specific TCR beta clonotypes.

This clonotype was picked up many times. The target antigen is unknown. TCRdb re-derived calls from the reads in MiXCR, one entry per CDR3 protein. Of about 300,000 distinct CDR3 sequences in the sample, 9.6% were seen once. Sequenced: PBMCs. This sequence originates from a human donor in good health (CMV status not recorded). Some clones in this sample may be carry-over from other donors' samples.

The CDR3 is CASGGSTGELFF. The CDR3 DNA is TGTGCCAGCGGGGGTAGCACCGGGGAGCTGTTTTTT. J is TRBJ2-2 and V is TRBV2; D could derive from TRBD1 or TRBD2 (5 bases each). Germline CDR1 is SNHLY and CDR2 is FYNNEI. CDR3 length: 12 residues. V lost 8 bases to trimming and J lost 4 bases, with 8 bases between them.